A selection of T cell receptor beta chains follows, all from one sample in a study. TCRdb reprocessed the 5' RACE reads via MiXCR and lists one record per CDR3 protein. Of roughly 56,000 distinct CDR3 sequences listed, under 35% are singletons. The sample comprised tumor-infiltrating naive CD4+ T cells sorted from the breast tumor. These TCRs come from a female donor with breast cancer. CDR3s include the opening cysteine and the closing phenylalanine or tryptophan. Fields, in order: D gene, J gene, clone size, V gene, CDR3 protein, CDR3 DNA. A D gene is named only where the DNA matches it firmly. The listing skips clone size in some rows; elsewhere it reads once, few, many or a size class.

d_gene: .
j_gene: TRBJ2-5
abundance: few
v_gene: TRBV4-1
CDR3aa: CASSQGWEQETQYF
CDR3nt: TGCGCCAGCAGCCAAGGGTGGGAACAAGAGACCCAGTACTTC

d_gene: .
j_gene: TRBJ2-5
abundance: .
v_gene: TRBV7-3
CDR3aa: CASSAAGAKETQYF
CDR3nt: TGTGCCAGCAGCGCGGCCGGGGCTAAAGAGACCCAGTACTTC

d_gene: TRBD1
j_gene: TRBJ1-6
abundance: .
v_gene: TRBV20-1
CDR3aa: CSARDNPGQGNSPLHF
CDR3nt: TGCAGTGCTAGAGATAATCCGGGACAGGGTAATTCACCCCTCCACTTT

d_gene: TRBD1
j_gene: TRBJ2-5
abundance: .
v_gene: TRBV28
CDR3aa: CASSPDRAWAQYF
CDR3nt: TGTGCCAGCAGTCCGGACAGGGCTTGGGCCCAGTACTTC

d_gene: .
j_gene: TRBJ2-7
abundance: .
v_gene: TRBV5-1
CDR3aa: CASSPGALEQYF
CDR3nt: TGCGCCAGCAGCCCGGGGGCCCTGGAGCAGTACTTC

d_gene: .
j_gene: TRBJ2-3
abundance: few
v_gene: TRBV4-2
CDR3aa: CASSQGPALSTDTQYF
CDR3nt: TGTGCCAGCAGCCAGGGACCAGCCCTAAGCACAGATACGCAGTATTTT

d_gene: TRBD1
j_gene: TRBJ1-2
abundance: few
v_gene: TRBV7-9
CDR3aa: CASSSGTGSHYGYTF
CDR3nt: TGTGCCAGCAGTTCCGGGACAGGGTCACACTATGGCTACACCTTC

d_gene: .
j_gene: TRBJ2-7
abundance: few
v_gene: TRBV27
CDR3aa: CASSIYPQSYEQYF
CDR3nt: TGTGCCAGCAGTATTTACCCTCAGAGCTACGAGCAGTACTTC

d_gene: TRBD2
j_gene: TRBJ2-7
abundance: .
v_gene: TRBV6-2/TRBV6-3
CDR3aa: CASSYYPGLASSYEQYF
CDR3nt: TGTGCCAGCAGTTACTATCCGGGACTAGCGAGTTCCTACGAGCAGTACTTC

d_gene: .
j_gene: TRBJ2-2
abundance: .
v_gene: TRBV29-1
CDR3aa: CSVGNPNTGELFF
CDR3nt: TGCAGCGTTGGAAACCCTAACACCGGGGAGCTGTTTTTT

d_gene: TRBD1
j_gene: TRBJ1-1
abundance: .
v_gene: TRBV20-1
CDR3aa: CSAREIRRGRNTEAFF
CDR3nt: TGCAGTGCTAGAGAGATTAGGAGGGGGCGAAATACTGAAGCTTTCTTT

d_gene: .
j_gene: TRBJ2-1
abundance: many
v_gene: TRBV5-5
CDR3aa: CASSSGLYNEQFF
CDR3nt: TGTGCCAGCAGCTCGGGTCTTTACAATGAGCAGTTCTTC

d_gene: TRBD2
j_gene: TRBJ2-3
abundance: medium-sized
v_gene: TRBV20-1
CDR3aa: CSAWPLSGGADTQYF
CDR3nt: TGCAGTGCTTGGCCTCTTAGCGGGGGGGCAGATACGCAGTATTTT

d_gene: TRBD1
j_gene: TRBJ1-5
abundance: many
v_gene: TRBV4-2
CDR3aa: CASSQENSRGLVQPQHF
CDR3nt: TGTGCCAGCAGCCAAGAAAACTCCAGGGGGCTCGTTCAGCCCCAGCATTTT

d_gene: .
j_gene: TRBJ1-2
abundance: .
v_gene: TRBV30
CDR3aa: CAWRLAGGYGYTF
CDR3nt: TGTGCCTGGAGATTGGCCGGGGGATATGGCTACACCTTC

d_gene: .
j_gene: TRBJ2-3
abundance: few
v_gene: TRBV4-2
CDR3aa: CASSQVGSGSTDTQYF
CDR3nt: TGTGCCAGCAGCCAAGTGGGTAGCGGAAGCACAGATACGCAGTATTTT

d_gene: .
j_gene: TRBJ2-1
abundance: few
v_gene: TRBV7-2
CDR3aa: CASSREREDEQFF
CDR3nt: TGTGCCAGCAGCCGAGAACGGGAAGATGAGCAGTTCTTC

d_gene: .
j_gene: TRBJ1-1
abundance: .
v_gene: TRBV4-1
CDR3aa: CASSQSPMRAVLMNTEAFF
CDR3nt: TGCGCCAGCAGCCAATCCCCAATGAGGGCCGTCCTCATGAACACTGAAGCTTTCTTT

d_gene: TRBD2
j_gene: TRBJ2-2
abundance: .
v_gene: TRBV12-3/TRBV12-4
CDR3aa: CASRPGLAGGTFNTGELFF
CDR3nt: TGTGCCAGCAGGCCGGGACTAGCGGGAGGCACCTTCAACACCGGGGAGCTGTTTTTT

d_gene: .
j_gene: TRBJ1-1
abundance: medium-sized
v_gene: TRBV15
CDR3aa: CATSRDWGPNTEAFF
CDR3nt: TGTGCCACCAGCAGAGATTGGGGGCCGAACACTGAAGCTTTCTTT

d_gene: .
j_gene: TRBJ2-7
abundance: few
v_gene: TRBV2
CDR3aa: CASSETARASYEQYF
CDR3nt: TGTGCCAGCAGTGAAACGGCCAGGGCCTCCTACGAGCAGTACTTC

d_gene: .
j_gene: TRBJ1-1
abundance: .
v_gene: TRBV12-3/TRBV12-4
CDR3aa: CASSFPPGNTEAFF
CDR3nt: TGTGCCAGCAGTTTTCCCCCGGGGAACACTGAAGCTTTCTTT

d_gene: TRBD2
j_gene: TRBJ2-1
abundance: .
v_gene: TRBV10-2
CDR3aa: CTSRSSGSTNEQFF
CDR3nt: TGCACCAGCCGCTCTAGCGGGAGTACAAATGAGCAGTTCTTC

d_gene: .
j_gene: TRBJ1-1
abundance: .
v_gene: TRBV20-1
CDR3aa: CSARRSTVNTEAFF
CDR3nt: TGCAGTGCTAGAAGGTCAACGGTGAACACTGAAGCTTTCTTT

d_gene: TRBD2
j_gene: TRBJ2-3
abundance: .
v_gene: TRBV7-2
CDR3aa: CASSLEERGGSDTQYF
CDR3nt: TGTGCCAGCAGCTTAGAGGAGCGGGGGGGCTCGGATACGCAGTATTTT

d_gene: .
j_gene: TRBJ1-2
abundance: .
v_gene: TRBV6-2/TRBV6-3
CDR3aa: CASGPDGYTF
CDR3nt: TGTGCCAGCGGGCCCGATGGCTACACCTTC

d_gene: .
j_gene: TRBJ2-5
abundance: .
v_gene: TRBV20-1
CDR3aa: CSAGTRETQYF
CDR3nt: TGCAGTGCCGGGACAAGGGAGACCCAGTACTTC

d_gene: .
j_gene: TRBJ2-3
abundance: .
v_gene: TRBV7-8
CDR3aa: CASSLVEATDTQYF
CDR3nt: TGTGCCAGCAGCTTAGTCGAGGCCACAGATACGCAGTATTTT

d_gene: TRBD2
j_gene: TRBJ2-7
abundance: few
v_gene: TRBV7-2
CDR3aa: CASSLDSGRVREQYF
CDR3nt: TGTGCCAGCAGCTTAGATAGCGGGAGGGTCAGGGAGCAGTACTTC

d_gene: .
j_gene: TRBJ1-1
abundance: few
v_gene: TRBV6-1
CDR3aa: CASTSTPNTEAFF
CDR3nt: TGTGCCAGCACTTCGACCCCGAACACTGAAGCTTTCTTT

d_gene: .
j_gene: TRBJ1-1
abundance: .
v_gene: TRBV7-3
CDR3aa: CASSFGLPRAEAFF
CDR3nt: TGTGCCAGCAGTTTTGGACTCCCAAGGGCTGAAGCTTTCTTT

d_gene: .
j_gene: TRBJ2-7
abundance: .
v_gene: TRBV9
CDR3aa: CASSVSVQGEQYF
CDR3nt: TGTGCCAGCAGCGTTAGCGTACAGGGCGAGCAGTACTTC

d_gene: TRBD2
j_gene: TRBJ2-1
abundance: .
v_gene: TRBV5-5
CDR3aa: CASSLRGRMTYSEQFF
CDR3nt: TGTGCCAGCAGCTTGCGCGGGAGAATGACCTACAGTGAGCAGTTCTTC

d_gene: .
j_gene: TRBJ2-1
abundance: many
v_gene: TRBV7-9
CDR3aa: CASSFRGTYNEQFF
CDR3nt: TGTGCCAGCAGCTTCAGAGGAACTTACAATGAGCAGTTCTTC

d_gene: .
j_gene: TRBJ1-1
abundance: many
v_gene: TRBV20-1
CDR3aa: CSAGHPQGTIF
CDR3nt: TGCAGTGCTGGCCACCCTCAGGGGACCATCTTT

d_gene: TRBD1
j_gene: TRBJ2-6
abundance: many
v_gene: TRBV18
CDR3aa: CASSPATGGKANVLTF
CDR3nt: TGTGCCAGCTCACCAGCGACAGGGGGCAAGGCCAACGTCCTGACTTTC

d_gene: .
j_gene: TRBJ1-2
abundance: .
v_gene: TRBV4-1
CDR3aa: CASSQFPEWGTNYGYTF
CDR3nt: TGCGCCAGCAGCCAATTCCCGGAGTGGGGAACCAACTATGGCTACACCTTC

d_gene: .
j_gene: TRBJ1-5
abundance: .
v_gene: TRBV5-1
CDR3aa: CASSLGGNGQPQHF
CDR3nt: TGCGCCAGCAGCTTGGGTGGGAATGGTCAGCCCCAGCATTTT

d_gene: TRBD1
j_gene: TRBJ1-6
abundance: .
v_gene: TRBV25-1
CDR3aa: CASSVGQINSPLHF
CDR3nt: TGTGCCAGCAGTGTGGGACAGATAAATTCACCCCTCCACTTT

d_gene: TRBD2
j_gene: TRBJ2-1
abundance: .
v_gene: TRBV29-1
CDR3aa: CSVGSLAGVGEQFF
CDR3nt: TGCAGCGTTGGTTCCCTTGCGGGAGTCGGAGAGCAGTTCTTC

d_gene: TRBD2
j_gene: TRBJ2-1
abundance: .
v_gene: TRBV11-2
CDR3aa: CASSLEGSSGTGYNEQFF
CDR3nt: TGTGCCAGCAGCTTAGAGGGGTCTAGCGGAACGGGGTACAATGAGCAGTTCTTC

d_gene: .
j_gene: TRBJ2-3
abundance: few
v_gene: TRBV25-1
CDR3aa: CASPRTVGGQDTQYF
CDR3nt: TGTGCCAGCCCCAGAACTGTGGGGGGGCAAGATACGCAGTATTTT

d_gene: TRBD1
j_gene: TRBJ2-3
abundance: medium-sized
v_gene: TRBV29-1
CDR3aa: CSVVGQGARTDTQYF
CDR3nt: TGCAGCGTGGTAGGACAGGGGGCTCGGACAGATACGCAGTATTTT

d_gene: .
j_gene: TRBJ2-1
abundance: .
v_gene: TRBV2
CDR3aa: CASRGQGSYNEQFF
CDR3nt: TGTGCCAGCAGAGGCCAGGGGTCCTACAATGAGCAGTTCTTC

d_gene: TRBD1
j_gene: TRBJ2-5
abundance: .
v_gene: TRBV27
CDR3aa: CASSPTGIPQETQYF
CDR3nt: TGTGCCAGCAGTCCGACAGGGATTCCGCAAGAGACCCAGTACTTC

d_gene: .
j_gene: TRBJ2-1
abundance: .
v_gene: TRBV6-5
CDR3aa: CASGGYNEQFF
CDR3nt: TGTGCCAGCGGGGGATACAATGAGCAGTTCTTC

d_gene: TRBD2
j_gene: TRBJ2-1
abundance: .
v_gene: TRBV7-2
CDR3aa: CASSPRLAGVHEQFF
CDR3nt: TGTGCCAGCAGCCCGAGACTAGCGGGAGTGCATGAGCAGTTCTTC

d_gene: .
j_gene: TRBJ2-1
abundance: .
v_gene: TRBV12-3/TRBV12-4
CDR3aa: CASSLGDPRTYNEQFF
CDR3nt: TGTGCCAGCAGTTTAGGAGATCCCCGAACCTACAATGAGCAGTTCTTC

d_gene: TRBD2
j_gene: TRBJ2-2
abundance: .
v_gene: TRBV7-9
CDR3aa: CASKSGGQTGGLFF
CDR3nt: TGTGCCAGCAAGTCGGGGGGGCAGACCGGGGGGCTGTTTTTT

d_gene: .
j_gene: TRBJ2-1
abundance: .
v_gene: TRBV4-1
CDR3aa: CASSPHGGFQFF
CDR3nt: TGCGCCAGCAGCCCGCACGGGGGTTTTCAGTTCTTC

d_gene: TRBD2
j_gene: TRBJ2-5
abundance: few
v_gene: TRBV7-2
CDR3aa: CASRTYGTSGGTQYF
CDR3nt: TGTGCCAGCAGGACCTACGGGACTAGCGGGGGTACTCAGTACTTC

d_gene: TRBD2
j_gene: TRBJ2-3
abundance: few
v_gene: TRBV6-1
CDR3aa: CASSEGRTSGRKQYF
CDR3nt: TGTGCCAGCAGTGAAGGAAGAACTAGCGGGAGAAAGCAGTATTTT